This passage covers 20 T cell receptor beta chains from one sample sequenced in a study of blood T cell repertoires in COVID-19. The table came from immunoSEQ multiplex PCR; TCRdb's copy has only in-frame clones and leaves some out. This sample carries some 200,000 clones, approximately 94% of them seen once, and the ten largest clones take 0.7% to 0.8%. What was sequenced was peripheral blood. Receptors originate from a man aged 25-40 years with COVID-19, enrolled during active disease.

The CDR3 coding sequence is TGCGCCAGCAGCCAAGATGAGGGTGGATACACAGATACGCAGTATTTT. Its translation: CASSQDEGGYTDTQYF. The V call is TRBV4-1, the J call TRBJ2-3; perhaps TRBD2 as D (5 bases). The germline V gene has CDR1 MGHRA and CDR2 YSYEKL. The CDR3 is made up of 16 amino acids. V lost 0 bases to trimming and J lost 2 bases, with 12 bases between them.

The J gene is TRBJ1-4, the V gene TRBV3-1 (or the pseudogene TRBV3-2); D is possibly TRBD1 (6 bases). This CDR3 has 14 residues. V was pared by 3 bases and J by 13 bases, with 18 bases between. CDR1 is LGHDT and CDR2 is YNNKEL in the germline V gene (reference sequence). CDR3 nucleotide sequence: TGTGCCAGCAGCCACCCTACCCGGGACATGGGACTGTTTTTT. Its protein is CASSHPTRDMGLFF.

Concerning this clone itself: This sample includes further DNA sequences coding for the same CDR3. The gene calls are TRBV5-4 and TRBJ2-7, with D maybe TRBD2 (7 bases). The CDR3 has 16 residues. Trimming pared 5 bases from V and 2 bases from J, leaving 20 bases between. Germline CDR1 reads SGHNT; CDR2 reads YYREEE (reference sequence). The CDR3 protein is CASSRGGGTRTYEQYF. In DNA, the CDR3 is TGTGCCAGCAGTAGAGGGGGGGGGACCAGGACCTACGAGCAGTACTTC.

V usage is TRBV5-1 and J usage is TRBJ2-7; 12 bases are shared with TRBD2. Germline CDR1 SGHRS, CDR2 YFSETQ. The trim removed 2 bases at V and 6 bases at J, leaving 6 bases unmatched. The CDR3 is 15 amino acids. The CDR3 here is CASSFPSGGAVEQYF. In DNA, the CDR3 is TGCGCCAGCAGCTTCCCTAGCGGGGGGGCCGTCGAGCAGTACTTC.

On this clone: This CDR3 is also generated by other DNA sequences in the sample. This chain joins TRBV5-1 and TRBJ2-7; the D gene is possibly TRBD2 (6 bases). The CDR3 runs 14 residues. Deletions cut 3 bases from V and 3 bases from J, with 13 bases between. Germline CDR1 is SGHRS and CDR2 is YFSETQ. CDR3 sequence reads: CASSSSGVLYEQYF. In nucleotides, the CDR3 is TGCGCCAGCAGCTCATCGGGAGTACTCTACGAGCAGTACTTC.

J is TRBJ2-5 and V is TRBV5-1; 7 nucleotides align to TRBD2. CDR3 size: 14 residues. Per germline, CDR1 SGHRS and CDR2 YFSETQ. V trimming: 4 bases; J trimming: 2 bases; junction bases outside the gene matches: 5. The CDR3 region is CASSPSGAQETQYF. DNA of the CDR3: TGCGCCAGCAGCCCGAGCGGGGCACAAGAGACCCAGTACTTC.

This chain joins TRBV5-1 and TRBJ1-1; D is unclear. CDR3 length: 14 amino acids. V lost 0 bases and J lost 1, with 7 bases in between. Germline CDR1 and CDR2: SGHRS and YFSETQ. The CDR3: CASSLVQPNTEAFF. The CDR3 nucleotides are TGCGCCAGCAGCTTGGTACAGCCGAACACTGAAGCTTTCTTT.

The chain has TRBV7-9 and TRBJ2-7; perhaps TRBD1 as D (5 bases). The germline V and J ends were trimmed by 4 bases and 2 bases, with 24 bases remaining between them. Germline loops: CDR1 SEHNR, CDR2 FQNEAQ (reference sequence). The CDR3 spans 18 residues. The CDR3 loop reads CASSSPSTDSLTTYEQYF. The CDR3 DNA reads as TGTGCCAGCAGCTCCCCTTCGACTGACAGCCTTACCACCTACGAGCAGTACTTC.

This clone was observed a single time. J is TRBJ2-2 and V is TRBV5-4, with TRBD1 identical over 7 bases. This CDR3 is 16 amino acids long. Trimming cost V 3 bases and J 6 bases; bases outside gene matches: 11. The germline CDR1 and CDR2 sequences are SGHNT and YYREEE (reference sequence). The CDR3 coding sequence is TGTGCCAGCAGCTCAACCGACAGGGCGCGGGCCGGGGAGCTGTTTTTT. Translated: CASSSTDRARAGELFF.

This chain connects TRBV5-1 to TRBJ1-1; 7 bases match TRBD1. Germline values: CDR1 SGHRS, CDR2 YFSETQ. The CDR3 is made up of 14 amino acids. J lost 8 bases, V lost 0 bases, and 7 bases had no gene match. DNA of the CDR3: TGCGCCAGCAGCTTGGGCGACAGGGATCGAGAAGCTTTCTTT. Its protein is CASSLGDRDREAFF.

The chain employs TRBV5-1 and TRBJ2-2; TRBD1 agrees at 10 bases. Germline values: CDR1 SGHRS, CDR2 YFSETQ. This CDR3 has 13 residues. CDR3 DNA sequence: TGCGCAGTTCCCGGGACAGGGGTCGGGGAGCTGTTTTTT. It specifies CAVPGTGVGELFF.

The rearrangement uses TRBV9 and TRBJ1-6; 7 nucleotides match TRBD1. The CDR3 is made up of 12 amino acids. The ends lost 4 bases at V and 9 bases at J; junction bases unmatched: 1. The germline V gene has CDR1 SGDLS and CDR2 YYNGEE. CDR3 residues: CASSTGVSPLHF. The CDR3 nucleotides are TGTGCCAGCAGCACAGGGGTTTCACCCCTCCACTTT.

The V call is TRBV6-5, the J call TRBJ1-6; 7 bases are shared with TRBD1. The V and J ends lost 5 bases and 8 bases, in that order; junction bases with no gene match: 9. This CDR3 has 15 amino acids. CDR1 and CDR2 from the germline V gene are MNHEY and SVGAGI. CDR3 sequence reads: CASSQQTGIYSPLHF. The CDR3 nucleotides are TGTGCCAGCAGTCAACAGACAGGGATTTATTCACCCCTCCACTTT.

The chain couples TRBV5-1 to TRBJ1-2; 8 nucleotides line up with TRBD1. With 4 bases clipped from V and 6 bases from J, the junction kept 8 bases outside the gene matches. This CDR3 is built from 14 residues. CDR1 is SGHRS, CDR2 YFSETQ, per germline. The CDR3 spells CASSQIYRGDGYTF. The DNA of the CDR3 is TGCGCCAGCAGCCAGATTTACAGGGGGGATGGCTACACCTTC.

The genes are TRBV19 and TRBJ1-2, with 9 bases matching TRBD1. Germline CDR1 is LNHDA and CDR2 is SQIVND (reference sequence). Unmatched junction bases numbered 9, after V lost 5 bases and J lost 8 bases. The CDR3 consists of 14 residues. Written as DNA, the CDR3 is TGTGCCAGTAGTCCAACCGGGACAGGGTACGGCTACACCTTC. It translates to CASSPTGTGYGYTF.

A word on this clone: The same CDR3 also results from other DNA sequences found in this sample. The chain links TRBV27 to TRBJ2-2; TRBD1 agrees at 7 bases. This CDR3 contains 14 residues. Germline V gives CDR1 MNHEY, CDR2 SMNVEV (reference sequence). The V gene end was trimmed by 7 bases and the J gene end by 5 bases; junction bases not matched to a gene: 7. CDR3 in DNA: TGTGCCAGCACTCGGACAGGTGGAACCGGGGAGCTGTTTTTT. It translates to CASTRTGGTGELFF.

This chain links TRBV12-5 with TRBJ2-1; 8 nucleotides line up with TRBD2. CDR3 size: 18 residues. The J segment lost 0 bases and the V segment lost 0 bases, leaving 7 bases of the junction unmatched. Germline CDR1 reads LGHNT; CDR2 reads FRNRAP. CDR3 sequence: CASGLVPLAGPSYNEQFF. DNA of the CDR3: TGTGCTAGTGGTTTGGTACCGTTAGCGGGGCCCTCCTACAATGAGCAGTTCTTC. The full variable domain, with the rest looked up from reference TRBV12-5 and TRBJ2-1, is DARVTQTPRHKVTEMGQEVTMRCQPILGHNTVFWYRQTMMQGLELLAYFRNRAPLDDSGMPKDRFSAEMPDATLATLKIQPSEPRDSAVYFCASGLVPLAGPSYNEQFFGPGTRLTVL.

The rearrangement joins TRBV6-1 to TRBJ1-5; 7 nucleotides align to TRBD1. V dropped 2 bases and J dropped 0; count of bases not matched to a gene: 7. Germline-derived CDR1 and CDR2 are MNHNS and SASEGT. This CDR3 has 17 amino acids. The CDR3: CASSEKVRGRSNQPQHF. CDR3 nucleotides: TGTGCCAGCAGTGAAAAGGTTAGGGGGCGTAGCAATCAGCCCCAGCATTTT.

The chain recombines TRBV7-3 with TRBJ2-5; 12 nucleotides match TRBD2. V trimming: 4 bases; J trimming: 2 bases; junction bases outside the gene matches: 5. The CDR3 loop spans 16 amino acids. Germline values: CDR1 SGHTA, CDR2 FQGTGA. The CDR3 spells CASSSGLAGRQETQYF. In DNA form, the CDR3 reads TGTGCCAGCAGCTCCGGACTAGCGGGGAGACAAGAGACCCAGTACTTC.

The chain employs TRBV4-1 and TRBJ1-3; 7 bases fit TRBD1. V trimming: 2 bases; J trimming: 4 bases; junction bases outside the gene matches: 5. The germline V gene encodes CDR1 MGHRA and CDR2 YSYEKL. This CDR3 comprises 15 residues. CDR3 nucleotide sequence: TGCGCCAGCAGCCAAAAACAGGGGACCGGAAACACCATATATTTT. Translation gives CASSQKQGTGNTIYF.